The 5 T cell receptor beta chains listed next were all sequenced from one sample in a study of Ad26.COV2.S vaccination and SARS-CoV-2 variants. Treatment: around 19 received Ad26.COV2.S at low or high dose, single or two shots; about 5 received placebo; per-sample allocation not given. Sampling took place 63 days after the first vaccine or placebo injection. Sequencing was performed with immunoSEQ multiplex PCR; in TCRdb, only in-frame clones are kept and a portion is missing. The table lists about 370,000 clones, around nine tenths of them singletons. Sequenced material: peripheral blood, taken in a trial of Ad26.COV2.S vaccine versus placebo. Source of these receptors: a person between 18 and 65 years old who received the Ad26.COV2.S COVID-19 vaccine or a placebo.

This sequence joins TRBV12-5 and TRBJ2-3, with D unresolved. The germline V gene encodes CDR1 LGHNT and CDR2 FRNRAP. This CDR3 spans 13 amino acids. V lost 1 base and J lost 2, with 4 bases in between. For the CDR3, the DNA is TGTGCTAGTGGTTTGGCAGTCACAGATACGCAGTATTTT. Its translation: CASGLAVTDTQYF.

The chain recombines TRBV19 with TRBJ2-2; D possibly corresponds to TRBD1 (6 bases). Germline values: CDR1 LNHDA, CDR2 SQIVND (reference sequence). V lost 9 bases and J 2 bases, leaving 13 bases between the germline ends. This CDR3 has 14 amino acids. In nucleotides, the CDR3 is TGTGCCAGCCGGACAGCTCTCAACACCGGGGAGCTGTTTTTT. The encoded protein is CASRTALNTGELFF.

The J gene is TRBJ1-6, the V gene TRBV21-1. TRBV21-1 is reported as a pseudogene. This CDR3 is 20 amino acids long. The CDR3 bases are TGTGCCAGCAGCAAAGGGCCCCTTGGGGGTCCGGGCTCCTATAATTCACCCCTCCACTTT. Its protein product is CASSKGPLGGPGSYNSPLHF.

This clone was seen a single time. J is TRBJ2-7 and V is TRBV4-2; D gene uncertain. Germline assignment: CDR1 LGHNA and CDR2 YNFKEQ. Trimming left V 1 base short and J 3 bases short, with 10 bases between. The CDR3 consists of 14 residues. The DNA of the CDR3 is TGTGCCAGCAGCCAAGGGTCAATTCTCTACGAGCAGTACTTC. Its protein product is CASSQGSILYEQYF.

V usage is TRBV30 and J usage is TRBJ1-5, with 7 nucleotides matching TRBD1. Germline loops: CDR1 GTSNPN, CDR2 SVGIG (reference sequence). The CDR3 sequence is 13 residues long. The V gene end was trimmed by 7 bases and the J gene end by 1 base; junction bases not matched to a gene: 4. CDR3 nucleotide sequence: TGTGCCTTCCAGGGGGACAGCAATCAGCCCCAGCATTTT. It codes for CAFQGDSNQPQHF.